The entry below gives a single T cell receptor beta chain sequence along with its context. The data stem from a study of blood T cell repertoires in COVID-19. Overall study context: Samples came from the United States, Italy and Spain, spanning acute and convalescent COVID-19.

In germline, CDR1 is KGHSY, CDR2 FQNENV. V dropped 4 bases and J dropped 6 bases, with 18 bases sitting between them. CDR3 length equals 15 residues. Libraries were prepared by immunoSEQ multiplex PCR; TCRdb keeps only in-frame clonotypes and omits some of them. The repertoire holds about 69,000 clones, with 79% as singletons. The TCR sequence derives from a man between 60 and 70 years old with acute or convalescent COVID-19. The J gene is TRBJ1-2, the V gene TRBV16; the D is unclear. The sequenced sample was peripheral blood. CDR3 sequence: CASSPNSRKGDGYTF. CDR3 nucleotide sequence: TGTGCCAGCAGCCCGAACTCGAGGAAGGGAGATGGCTACACCTTC.